These 14 T cell receptor beta chains share one sample of origin, sequenced in a study of shared clonotypes between healthy human individuals. Assay: immunoSEQ multiplex PCR; the TCRdb copy retains only in-frame clones and omits some. The profile shows about 2 million clones, 90% to 95% of them singletons. Sequenced input: naive CD4+ T cells sorted from blood. As to subset: CD45RA+ positively selected. The receptors come from a man aged 18 to 35 in good health.

The J gene is TRBJ2-7, the V gene TRBV7-9; D is unclear. This CDR3 spans 14 amino acids. V lost 2 bases and J 5 bases, leaving 13 bases between the germline ends. Germline V CDR1 and CDR2: SEHNR, FQNEAQ (reference sequence). The CDR3 DNA follows: TGTGCCAGCAGCTTAAAAGGTTCCCGGGACGAGCAGTACTTC. This encodes CASSLKGSRDEQYF.

The genes are TRBV5-1 and TRBJ2-2; D could derive from TRBD1 or TRBD2 (6 bases each). Germline V gene data show CDR1 as SGHRS and CDR2 as YFSETQ. The CDR3 sequence is 15 residues long. With 1 base removed from V and 4 bases from J, the gap between germline ends came to 11 bases. The CDR3, as DNA: TGCGCCAGCAGCTTGCGGGGGCAGGTCACCGGGGAGCTGTTTTTT. This gives the protein CASSLRGQVTGELFF. Using reference TRBV5-1 and TRBJ2-2 for the parts outside the CDR3, the full variable domain is KAGVTQTPRYLIKTRGQQVTLSCSPISGHRSVSWYQQTPGQGLQFLFEYFSETQRNKGNFPGRFSGRQFSNSRSEMNVSTLELGDSALYLCASSLRGQVTGELFFGEGSRLTVL.

The chain carries TRBV5-4 and TRBJ2-7; tentatively, D is TRBD2 (7 bases). In germline, CDR1 is SGHNT, CDR2 YYREEE (reference sequence). Trimming left V 1 base short and J 4 bases short, with 12 bases between. This CDR3 spans 14 amino acids. The CDR3 nucleotides read TGTGCCAGCAGCTTGAAAGGGGGAGGGTACGAGCAGTACTTC. The encoded protein is CASSLKGGGYEQYF.

This rearrangement joins TRBV25-1 to TRBJ2-5, with 8 bases identical to TRBD2. V lost 5 bases, J lost 2 bases, and 7 bases stayed unmatched. The germline CDR1 and CDR2 sequences are MGHDK and SYGVNS. This CDR3 spans 15 amino acids. This chain's CDR3 is CASSNRLALQETQYF. The CDR3 region has the DNA TGTGCCAGCAGTAACCGACTAGCGCTACAAGAGACCCAGTACTTC.

This rearrangement joins TRBV5-1 to TRBJ2-7, with D possibly TRBD2 on 5 matching bases. The CDR3 covers 13 residues. Trimming pared 4 bases from V and 0 bases from J, leaving 8 bases between. Germline CDR1 reads SGHRS; CDR2 reads YFSETQ. The CDR3 DNA is TGCGCCAGCAGCGTCGGGAACTCCTACGAGCAGTACTTC. It yields the protein CASSVGNSYEQYF.

The chain employs TRBV14 and TRBJ2-1; 7 bases fit TRBD2. The CDR3 is 12 amino acids. CDR1 SGHDN and CDR2 FVKESK come from the germline V gene. V lost 2 bases, J lost 10 bases, and 2 bases stayed unmatched. The CDR3 DNA sequence: TGTGCCAGCAGCCAAAGGCGGGAGGAGCAGTTCTTC. Translating gives CASSQRREEQFF.

The chain carries TRBV11-2 and TRBJ1-5; a weak D match, TRBD1 (5 bases). The CDR3 is made up of 15 amino acids. V lost 5 bases and J lost 0, with 11 bases in between. The germline V gene encodes CDR1 SGHAT and CDR2 FQNNGV. CDR3 residues: CASSVGTLSNQPQHF. CDR3 DNA sequence: TGTGCCAGCAGCGTCGGGACTCTTAGCAATCAGCCCCAGCATTTT.

The CDR3: CASSLDRSPLFF. The CDR3 DNA reads TGTGCCAGCAGCTTAGATCGAAGTCCACTGTTTTTT. The chain couples TRBV7-2 to TRBJ1-4; unclear D gene. The V end lost 1 base, the J end lost 13 bases, and 10 bases lay between the germline ends. Looked up from germline, CDR1 is SGHTA and CDR2 is FQGNSA. The CDR3 is 12 residues long.

A note on this clone: The same CDR3 is also encoded by other DNA sequences in this sample. The rearrangement uses TRBV29-1 and TRBJ2-7; D is undetermined. Trimming removed 2 bases from V and 4 bases from J, with 6 bases in between. This CDR3 has 11 amino acids. The germline V gene has CDR1 SQVTM and CDR2 ANQGSEA. CDR3 residues: CSVEQSYEQYF. CDR3 coding DNA: TGCAGCGTTGAACAGTCGTACGAGCAGTACTTC.

This chain connects TRBV28 to TRBJ1-1, with 8 positions matching TRBD1. The CDR3 spans 13 residues. Germline assignment: CDR1 MDHEN and CDR2 SYDVKM. V dropped 7 bases and J dropped 5; count of bases not matched to a gene: 6. In DNA form, the CDR3 reads TGTGCCAGCAAGTACAGGGGGTGGACTGAAGCTTTCTTT. Amino acid sequence: CASKYRGWTEAFF.

The J gene is TRBJ1-4, the V gene TRBV4-1; D is perhaps TRBD1 (6 bases). The V gene lost 1 base and the J gene lost 3 bases, with 9 bases spanning the gap. CDR1 is MGHRA, CDR2 YSYEKL, per germline. CDR3 length: 15 amino acids. The CDR3 bases are TGCGCCAGCAGCCAAGTGGGGGCTGCTAATGAAAAACTGTTTTTT. Translation: CASSQVGAANEKLFF.

The V and J genes are TRBV20-1 and TRBJ2-1; D is perhaps TRBD2 (6 bases). This CDR3 contains 11 residues. Per germline, CDR1 DFQATT and CDR2 SNEGSKA (reference sequence). Trimming removed 5 bases from V and 9 bases from J, with 11 bases in between. The chain's CDR3 is CSAALGGEQFF. Written as DNA, the CDR3 is TGCAGTGCTGCATTGGGGGGTGAGCAGTTCTTC.

The chain recombines TRBV5-1 with TRBJ2-7, with D possibly being TRBD1 or TRBD2 (6 bases each). Trimming stripped 7 bases from V and 7 bases from J, with 21 bases between. The CDR3 contains 14 residues. CDR1 is SGHRS and CDR2 is YFSETQ in the germline V gene. The CDR3: CASRYRVTAGEQYF. The CDR3 DNA reads TGCGCCAGCCGCTACAGGGTTACCGCGGGGGAGCAGTACTTC.

The chain links TRBV27 to TRBJ2-3; TRBD1 agrees at 8 bases. The V and J ends lost 7 bases and 2 bases, in that order; junction bases with no gene match: 8. In germline, CDR1 is MNHEY, CDR2 SMNVEV (reference sequence). The CDR3 is 15 residues long. The CDR3 DNA is TGTGCCAGCATCGGGGACAGGCGGGCCACAGATACGCAGTATTTT. This gives the protein CASIGDRRATDTQYF.